This paragraph covers one TCR beta chain sequence. Its recognized antigen is unknown. No quality values exist for individual bases; no much larger clone is one base distant. This sample is drawn from a study of shared clonotypes between healthy human individuals (dated by TCRdb to about 2020). Notes on the research overall: A couple of women and three men aged 18 to 49 years were included in the cohort. For each donor, three plates each were used for CD4 naive and CD4 memory, two plates were used for CD8 naive, and one plate was used for CD8 memory. To estimate repertoire size and how much clonotype sharing occurs between individuals, the study deeply sequenced the blood TCR repertoires of five healthy adults. To increase sequencing depth and limit assay-specific biases, different laboratories used diverse techniques to prepare libraries and sequence TCR repertoires. Leukapheresis yielded between about 0.94 and 10 billion PBMCs per donor. Study-wide conclusions, independent of this receptor: Naive subsets generally had larger estimated clonotype richness than memory subsets. Because the study included only a small number of donors, the genetic and exposure-history diversity represented was limited. Sampling was restricted to blood, and TCR repertoires in tissues likely differ from the TCR repertoires found in blood. Pairwise subsampling led to the expectation that sequencing depth would affect the degree of clonotype sharing among donors. Across four donors, around 5% of naive CD4, roughly 3.3% of naive CD8, roughly 2.3% of memory CD4, and under 0.45% of memory CD8 clonotypes were shared. Higher generation probabilities were observed for clonotypes shared by all four sorted-subset donors than for non-shared clonotypes. Rarefaction of sorted-subset datasets indicated incomplete sequencing despite the large sequencing depth.

Using the deep immunoSEQ assay, multiplex PCR amplified TCR CDR3 regions from genomic DNA. Extracted genomic DNA from each cell subset was spread evenly across all wells of several immunoSEQ 96-well plates, with each plate serving as a replicate. For sorted subsets, around 200 ng genomic DNA, equal to tens of thousands of T cell genomes, was loaded into each replicate PCR. Purified libraries were quantified with a Qubit 3.0 fluorometer, sized on a Bioanalyzer 2100, and re-quantified with the KAPA Library Quantification kit. Every immunoSEQ 96-well plate was sequenced on a dedicated single-read 150-cycle Illumina NextSeq 550 flow cell. Processing in the source paper ran as follows. Because only junctional sequences without quality scores were contained in the immunoSEQ output, filtering matching that applied to full-length reads could not be performed. Sequences were annotated with PyIR, a Python wrapper for IgBLAST v1.9, using IMGT germline references to assign V/J genes and CDR3. Reads were filtered out if the reads had weak V/J assignments (E-value above 1e-6), no CDR3, stop codons, out-of-frame junctions, or ambiguous translated residues. V3J clonotypes were defined as sequences sharing an identical inferred V gene, J gene, and CDR3 amino acid sequence. Percentage overlap between repertoires was calculated by dividing the number of shared unique clonotypes by the size of the smaller repertoire. Repertoire richness was assessed with RTK rarefaction, the Chao1 estimator, and Recon v2.1 estimates of unobserved clonotypes. Generation probabilities for all TCRbeta clonotypes obtained by the gDNA method from a handful of donors were computed using OLGA. The immuneACCESS repertoire file appears here via TCRdb, limited to in-frame rearrangements. These files lack a portion of the clones; in checked studies, under half of the deficit traces to unresolved V genes, and the cause of the others is not known. V and J calls and clone size are copied from that table; D and trimming were computed from the DNA. This sample comprises roughly 2,300,000 clones, around 93% of them detected only once. The ten largest account for approximately 0.41% of the sample.

Healthy HIV-negative adults with no recently reported acute infections or vaccinations were included as donors. Every donor was a Caucasian adult residing in Nashville, Tennessee, USA. Magnetic negative selection was used to enrich CD4+ T cells, after which naive cells were positively selected on CD45RA and the negative fraction became the memory subset. Blood was obtained by leukapheresis, after which PBMCs were separated by Ficoll-Histopaque density gradient centrifugation and cryopreserved in liquid nitrogen vapor phase. Analytical flow cytometry was used to check the purity and quantity of every magnetically sorted T cell population. Each sorted fraction had its genomic DNA isolated and then quantified by UV absorbance on a Nanodrop 2000c. Relative to germline, V is 2 bases shorter and J is 0 bases shorter, with 6 bases between their ends. From the cysteine through the phenylalanine, the CDR3 covers 14 amino acids. Just the 42-base CDR3 DNA is kept, in frame starting at base 1. The germline V gene encodes CDR1 MNHEY and CDR2 SMNVEV (reference sequence).

Sequenced input: naive CD4+ T cells from PBMCs. The cell subset or site label, as the study defines it: CD45RA+ positively selected. The chain is encoded by TRBV27 joined to TRBJ2-3; there is no confident call for the D gene. This receptor was obtained from a man in his late teens or twenties in good health. Some clones in this sample may be carry-over from other donors' samples. CDR3 protein: CASSLTVSTDTQYF. The DNA sequence is TGTGCCAGCAGTTTAACAGTTAGCACAGATACGCAGTATTTT.